These T cell receptor beta chains were read from a single sample in a study of PD-1 blockade in classical Hodgkin lymphoma. Clones were read by immunoSEQ multiplex PCR, and TCRdb kept only the in-frame ones, dropping some. This sample has about 40,000 clones, with over 70% found just once. Source: peripheral blood mononuclear cells (PBMCs), taken at baseline. These receptors were obtained from a human donor with classical Hodgkin lymphoma. The CDR3 runs from the conserved cysteine through the conserved F or W. The D gene is left open where the match is weak. Clone size is not always given. Where it is, it says once, few, many or a class for expanded clones.

TRBJ2-1,once,.,TRBV7-8,CASSFNGRDLSNEQFF,TGTGCCAGCAGCTTTAATGGGCGGGACCTGAGTAATGAGCAGTTCTTC
TRBJ2-7,.,.,TRBV2,CASRGWASYEQYF,TGTGCCAGCAGGGGCTGGGCCTCCTACGAGCAGTACTTC
TRBJ1-2,.,.,TRBV6-5,CASSYSGTVGGYTF,TGTGCCAGCAGTTACTCGGGCACCGTGGGTGGCTACACCTTC
TRBJ1-2,.,TRBD1,TRBV15,CATSRARGGGLGDYGYTF,TGTGCCACCAGCAGAGCTCGGGGAGGGGGCCTTGGTGACTATGGCTACACCTTC
TRBJ1-2,.,.,TRBV29-1,CSVGRSNGGYGYTF,TGCAGCGTTGGGAGGTCAAACGGAGGCTATGGCTACACCTTC
TRBJ1-2,once,.,TRBV5-1,CASSLNSIAGPSYGYTF,TGCGCCAGCAGCTTGAATTCTATTGCAGGACCAAGCTATGGCTACACCTTC
TRBJ1-4,.,.,TRBV6-5,CASSVGRGEKLFF,TGTGCCAGCAGTGTGGGGCGAGGTGAAAAACTGTTTTTT
TRBJ2-3,.,.,TRBV7-2,CASSLAQTVGNTQYF,TGTGCCAGCAGCTTAGCGCAGACGGTTGGGAATACGCAGTATTTT
TRBJ1-6,.,TRBD1,TRBV7-8,CASSVGGGQAVESPLHF,TGTGCCAGCAGCGTAGGGGGAGGACAGGCAGTAGAGTCACCCCTCCACTTT
TRBJ2-7,.,.,TRBV7-6,CASSLRPSAREQYF,TGTGCCAGCAGCTTAAGGCCCTCGGCACGGGAGCAGTACTTC
TRBJ1-4,.,.,TRBV10-3,CAISESGLSEKLFF,TGTGCCATCAGTGAGTCCGGGCTAAGTGAAAAACTGTTTTTT
TRBJ2-3,.,.,TRBV30,CAWQGANTDTQYF,TGTGCCTGGCAAGGCGCTAACACAGATACGCAGTATTTT
TRBJ2-3,.,TRBD1,TRBV7-2,CASSLLRGRLDTQYF,TGTGCCAGCAGCTTACTCAGGGGGCGTTTAGATACGCAGTATTTT
TRBJ2-3,.,TRBD2,TRBV5-4,CASSLPSGSPDTQYF,TGTGCCAGCAGCTTGCCTAGCGGGTCCCCAGATACGCAGTATTTT
TRBJ2-3,.,TRBD2,TRBV29-1,CSAEAGGTDTQYF,TGCAGCGCAGAAGCGGGGGGCACAGATACGCAGTATTTT
TRBJ1-1,.,.,TRBV10-3,CAIRVLQGSTEAFF,TGTGCCATCAGAGTCCTTCAGGGAAGCACTGAAGCTTTCTTT
TRBJ2-5,.,.,TRBV11-1,CASSLNGEETQYF,TGTGCCAGCAGCTTAAACGGGGAAGAGACCCAGTACTTC
TRBJ1-2,.,.,TRBV14,CASQTRKPNYGYTF,TGTGCCAGCCAAACACGGAAACCTAACTATGGCTACACCTTC
TRBJ1-5,.,.,TRBV10-3,CAISESTGQPQHF,TGTGCCATCAGTGAGTCGACCGGCCAGCCCCAGCATTTT
TRBJ1-6,.,.,TRBV4-1,CASSQGTLGENSPLHF,TGCGCCAGCAGCCAAGGGACATTGGGCGAGAATTCACCCCTCCACTTT
TRBJ1-1,.,.,TRBV29-1,CSVEGWGRVNTEAFF,TGCAGCGTTGAAGGGTGGGGCAGGGTGAACACTGAAGCTTTCTTT
TRBJ2-3,.,.,TRBV6-6,CASSYAGQTQYF,TGTGCCAGCAGTTACGCAGGGCAGACGCAGTATTTT
TRBJ2-7,.,.,TRBV9,CASSADSLFDEQYF,TGTGCCAGCAGCGCGGACTCGCTATTCGACGAGCAGTACTTC
TRBJ2-5,.,TRBD2,TRBV28,CASSFRGLAEETQYF,TGTGCCAGCAGTTTCCGGGGACTAGCGGAAGAGACCCAGTACTTC
TRBJ1-2,.,.,TRBV19,CASSIEGEDGYTF,TGTGCCAGTAGTATAGAAGGGGAGGATGGCTACACCTTC
TRBJ1-2,.,.,TRBV9,CASSVGLSPYGYTF,TGTGCCAGCAGCGTAGGCCTATCGCCCTATGGCTACACCTTC
TRBJ1-5,.,.,TRBV7-9,CASRGQGNQPQHF,TGTGCCAGCAGGGGGCAGGGCAATCAGCCCCAGCATTTT
TRBJ1-1,.,TRBD1,TRBV28,CASKSTGMNTEAFF,TGTGCCAGCAAGTCGACAGGGATGAACACTGAAGCTTTCTTT
TRBJ2-2,.,.,TRBV6-6,CASSPGAPGELFF,TGTGCCAGCAGTCCGGGGGCCCCCGGGGAGCTGTTTTTT
TRBJ1-4,.,.,TRBV28,CASSFMGPTNEKLFF,TGTGCCAGCAGTTTTATGGGGCCAACTAATGAAAAACTGTTTTTT
TRBJ2-7,.,TRBD2,TRBV6-1,CASRTSRYPYEQYF,TGTGCCAGCAGGACTAGCCGCTACCCCTACGAGCAGTACTTC
TRBJ2-7,.,TRBD1,TRBV18,CASSPGGGQGNEQYF,TGTGCCAGCTCACCGGGAGGGGGACAGGGAAACGAGCAGTACTTC
TRBJ2-7,.,TRBD2,TRBV6-1,CASSVVLALDLSSYEQYF,TGTGCCAGCAGTGTTGTACTAGCGCTCGATCTAAGCTCCTACGAGCAGTACTTC
TRBJ2-1,.,.,TRBV6-1,CASSESLEQFF,TGTGCCAGCAGTGAATCTCTTGAGCAGTTCTTC
TRBJ2-7,.,TRBD2,TRBV7-9,CASSLPKTGSGSPYEQYF,TGTGCCAGCAGCTTACCTAAAACGGGAAGCGGGAGCCCCTACGAGCAGTACTTC
TRBJ1-6,.,TRBD1,TRBV9,CASSVLPTAQGDNSPLHF,TGTGCCAGCAGCGTTTTACCCACCGCACAGGGGGACAATTCACCCCTCCACTTT
TRBJ2-1,.,.,TRBV5-4,CASSLQQRSSYNEQFF,TGTGCCAGCAGCTTGCAACAGAGGAGCTCCTACAATGAGCAGTTCTTC
TRBJ2-7,.,.,TRBV27,CASSLKRGFYEQYF,TGTGCCAGCAGTTTAAAAAGGGGATTCTACGAGCAGTACTTC
TRBJ2-2,few,.,TRBV7-6,CASSLSTGELFF,TGTGCCAGCAGCCTCTCCACCGGGGAGCTGTTTTTT
TRBJ2-7,.,TRBD1,TRBV7-7,CASSEGQGSTYEQYF,TGTGCTAGCAGCGAGGGACAGGGGTCAACCTACGAGCAGTACTTC
TRBJ2-2,.,.,TRBV6-6,CASSNRLDTGELFF,TGTGCCAGCAGTAACAGACTAGACACCGGGGAGCTGTTTTTT
TRBJ2-4,.,TRBD2,TRBV4-1,CASSQAELAGAIGRHIQYF,TGCGCCAGCAGCCAAGCGGAACTAGCGGGGGCGATCGGGAGGCACATTCAGTACTTC
TRBJ1-6,.,.,TRBV19,CASNWGNYNSPLHF,TGTGCCAGTAATTGGGGCAACTATAATTCACCCCTCCACTTT
TRBJ2-7,.,.,TRBV6-1,CASSDRWSYEQYF,TGTGCCAGCAGTGACAGGTGGTCTTACGAGCAGTACTTC